These 12 T cell receptor beta chains were sequenced from one sample in a study of cytomegalovirus exposure and HLA in healthy donors. The study ran its PCR with 60 Vbeta and 13 Jbeta primers. Method: immunoSEQ multiplex PCR; TCRdb's copy keeps in-frame clones and lacks some. The repertoire has around 100,000 clones, under 80% of them found once; the top ten carry 10%. Sequencing was performed on PBMCs. The receptors stem from a woman aged 18-30 years in good health and CMV-seropositive.

This clone has only a few counts. The V call is TRBV7-6, the J call TRBJ2-7, with 10 bases matching TRBD1. The junction had 0 bases not matched to a gene; V was cut back by 5 bases and J by 2 bases. Germline-derived CDR1 and CDR2 are SGHVS and FNYEAQ. CDR3 size: 13 residues. The CDR3 DNA follows: TGTGCCAGCAGCGGGACAGGGGCCTACGAGCAGTACTTC. Translation gives CASSGTGAYEQYF.

This clone was seen only once. This chain's CDR3 is CASSFYTGTAYGYTF. DNA of the CDR3: TGCGCCAGCAGCTTCTATACCGGGACAGCCTATGGCTACACCTTC. The rearrangement links TRBV5-1 to TRBJ1-2; TRBD1 aligns across 7 bases. The germline CDR1 and CDR2 sequences are SGHRS and YFSETQ. The V and J ends lost 2 bases and 4 bases, in that order; junction bases with no gene match: 8. The CDR3 length is 15 residues.

This sequence joins TRBV15 and TRBJ2-5, with 11 bases matching TRBD2. The last part of the DNA fits TRBJ2-7 better; the J call may be wrong. The CDR3 has 14 residues. Germline CDR1 and CDR2: LNHNV and YYDKDF (reference sequence). The DNA for the CDR3 is TGTGCCACCAGCAGGGGGACTAGCGGCTACGAGCAGTACTTC. This translates into CATSRGTSGYEQYF.

The chain employs TRBV4-2 and TRBJ1-2; 9 nucleotides align to TRBD1. Germline V CDR1 and CDR2: LGHNA, YNFKEQ. The CDR3 consists of 16 residues. Trimming at V came to 4 bases and at J to 4 bases, leaving 10 bases not matched to a gene. CDR3 nucleotides: TGTGCCAGCAGCCCACCGGGACAGGGCGCGTTCTATGGCTACACCTTC. Translating it yields CASSPPGQGAFYGYTF.

The chain carries TRBV27 and TRBJ1-5; 11 bases are a match to TRBD1. The germline V gene encodes CDR1 MNHEY and CDR2 SMNVEV (reference sequence). After removal of 4 bases from V and 5 bases from J, the junction contained 4 bases not matched to a gene. The CDR3 sequence is 15 residues long. The CDR3 nucleotides are TGTGCCAGCAGTTCACCGGGACAGGGGGATCAGCCCCAGCATTTT. Translating it yields CASSSPGQGDQPQHF.

This chain uses TRBV10-3 with TRBJ2-1; D may be TRBD2 (5 bases). This CDR3 spans 15 amino acids. The germline V and J ends were trimmed by 4 bases and 3 bases, with 13 bases remaining between them. The germline gives CDR1 ENHRY, CDR2 SYGVKD. For the CDR3, the DNA is TGTGCCATCAGTGGCCTAGCCTGGTACTACAATGAGCAGTTCTTC. Translated, it gives CAISGLAWYYNEQFF.

The chain uses TRBV7-3 and TRBJ1-1; D is unclear. There are 13 residues in the CDR3. The ends were cut back, 4 bases at V and 3 bases at J, with 9 bases in the middle. Germline CDR1 reads SGHTA; CDR2 reads FQGTGA. Here the CDR3 DNA reads TGTGCCAGCAGCTCCACTCTCTACACTGAAGCTTTCTTT. Translation: CASSSTLYTEAFF.

A single count supports this clone. The V gene is TRBV27, the J gene TRBJ1-4, with D possibly matching TRBD1 (5 bases). Trimming removed 6 bases at V and 0 bases at J, with 11 bases between. This CDR3 has 15 residues. Germline CDR1 reads MNHEY; CDR2 reads SMNVEV (reference sequence). CDR3 DNA sequence: TGTGCCAGCAGGCTGGGACTTGCAACTAATGAAAAACTGTTTTTT. Protein sequence: CASRLGLATNEKLFF.

J is TRBJ2-1 and V is TRBV2; TRBD2 matches at 8 bases. J gave up 6 bases and V 8 bases, and 9 bases lay outside the gene matches. CDR1 SNHLY and CDR2 FYNNEI come from the germline V gene. This CDR3 comprises 14 residues. For the CDR3, the DNA is TGTGCCAGCGCCACGACTAGCGCTATCAATGAGCAGTTCTTC. Its translation is CASATTSAINEQFF.

V usage is TRBV10-3 and J usage is TRBJ2-6; possibly TRBD2 for D (5 bases). CDR1 is ENHRY and CDR2 is SYGVKD in the germline V gene. The CDR3 runs to 16 residues. V was pared by 4 bases and J by 2 bases, with 12 bases between. This chain's CDR3 is CAISGLRVTGANVLTF. CDR3 sequence (DNA): TGTGCCATCAGTGGTTTGAGGGTAACTGGGGCCAACGTCCTGACTTTC.

The gene calls are TRBV30 and TRBJ1-4; no definite D call. This CDR3 is built from 12 residues. The V end was cut by 5 bases, the J end by 8 bases, with 12 bases between. The germline gives CDR1 GTSNPN, CDR2 SVGIG (reference sequence). The CDR3 region is CAWEYSGEKLFF. The CDR3 coding sequence is TGTGCCTGGGAATACAGTGGGGAAAAACTGTTTTTT.

The CDR3 loop reads CASSIDLRTDYGYTF. In DNA, the CDR3 is TGTGCCAGTAGTATAGATCTTCGTACAGACTATGGCTACACCTTC. The chain joins TRBV19 to TRBJ1-2, with D uncertain. V lost 0 bases and J 3 bases, leaving 11 bases between the germline ends. Per the germline V gene, CDR1 is LNHDA and CDR2 is SQIVND (reference sequence). The CDR3 spans 15 residues.